The TCR beta chain under discussion was sequenced for a study of PD-1 and CTLA-4 blockade in melanoma. CDR1 is SGHAT and CDR2 is FQNNGV in the germline V gene. The CDR3 is 10 residues long. Trimming took off 8 bases at V and 4 bases at J, with 5 bases between the two ends. The protocol was immunoSEQ multiplex PCR, while the TCRdb copy is restricted to in-frame clones and leaves out a portion. This table has around 7,200 clones, 80% appearing once. This clone has just a few counts. This sequence originates from a human donor with melanoma. V and J are TRBV11-2 and TRBJ1-1; unclear D gene. Sequencing used CD8+ T cells from peripheral blood, obtained before anti-PD-1 treatment. The CDR3 DNA is TGTGCCAGCGTCGGCACTGAAGCTTTCTTT. Translation gives CASVGTEAFF. Full variable domain (remainder filled in from reference TRBV11-2 and TRBJ1-1): EAGVAQSPRYKIIEKRQSVAFWCNPISGHATLYWYQQILGQGPKLLIQFQNNGVVDDSQLPKDRFSAERLKGVDSTLKIQPAKLEDSAVYLCASVGTEAFFGQGTRLTVV.